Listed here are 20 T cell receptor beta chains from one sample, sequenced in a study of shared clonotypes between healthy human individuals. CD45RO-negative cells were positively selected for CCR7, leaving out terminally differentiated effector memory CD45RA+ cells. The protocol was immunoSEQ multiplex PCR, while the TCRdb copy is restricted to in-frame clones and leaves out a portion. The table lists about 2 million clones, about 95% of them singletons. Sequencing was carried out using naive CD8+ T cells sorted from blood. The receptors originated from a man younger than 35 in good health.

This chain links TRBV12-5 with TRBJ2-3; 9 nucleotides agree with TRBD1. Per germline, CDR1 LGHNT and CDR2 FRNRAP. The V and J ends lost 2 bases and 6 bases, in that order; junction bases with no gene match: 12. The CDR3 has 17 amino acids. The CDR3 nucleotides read TGTGCTAGTGGTTTGTTCACAGGGGGCCTCGCGTCGGATACGCAGTATTTT. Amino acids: CASGLFTGGLASDTQYF.

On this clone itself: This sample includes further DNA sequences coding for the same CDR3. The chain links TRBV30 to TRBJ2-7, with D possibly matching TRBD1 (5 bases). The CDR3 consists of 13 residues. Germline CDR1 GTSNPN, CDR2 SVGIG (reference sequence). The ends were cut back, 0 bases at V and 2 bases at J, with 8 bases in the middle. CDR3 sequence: CAWSVGVTYEQYF. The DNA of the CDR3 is TGTGCCTGGAGTGTAGGGGTTACCTACGAGCAGTACTTC.

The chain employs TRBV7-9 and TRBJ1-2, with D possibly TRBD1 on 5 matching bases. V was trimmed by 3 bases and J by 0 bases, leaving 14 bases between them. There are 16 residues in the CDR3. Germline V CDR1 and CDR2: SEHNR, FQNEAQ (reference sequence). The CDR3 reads CASSLKRQQANYGYTF. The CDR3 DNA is TGTGCCAGCAGCTTGAAGAGACAACAGGCTAACTATGGCTACACCTTC.

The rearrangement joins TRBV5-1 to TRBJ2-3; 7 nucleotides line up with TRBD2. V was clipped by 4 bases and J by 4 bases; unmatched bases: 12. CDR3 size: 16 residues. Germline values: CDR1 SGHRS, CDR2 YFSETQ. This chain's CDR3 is CASSPLQRDGADTQYF. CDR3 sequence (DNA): TGCGCCAGCAGCCCCCTCCAGCGGGATGGGGCAGATACGCAGTATTTT.

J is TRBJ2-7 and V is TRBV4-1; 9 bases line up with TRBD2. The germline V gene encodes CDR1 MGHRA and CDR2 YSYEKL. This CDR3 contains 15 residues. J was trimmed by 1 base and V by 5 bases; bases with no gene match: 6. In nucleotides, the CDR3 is TGCGCCAGCAGCTCCGGACTAGCGCCTTCCTACGAGCAGTACTTC. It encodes CASSSGLAPSYEQYF.

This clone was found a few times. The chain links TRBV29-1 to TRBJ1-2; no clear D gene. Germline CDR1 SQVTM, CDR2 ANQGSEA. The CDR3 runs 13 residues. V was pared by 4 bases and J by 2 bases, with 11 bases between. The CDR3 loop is CSVGLDLNYGYTF. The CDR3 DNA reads TGCAGCGTTGGCTTGGACCTAAACTATGGCTACACCTTC.

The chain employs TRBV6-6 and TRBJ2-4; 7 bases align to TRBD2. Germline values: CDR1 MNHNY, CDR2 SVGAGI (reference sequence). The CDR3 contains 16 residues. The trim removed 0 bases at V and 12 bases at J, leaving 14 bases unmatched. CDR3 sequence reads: CASSYSRELSREDQYF. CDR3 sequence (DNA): TGTGCCAGCAGTTACTCGCGGGAGTTAAGCCGGGAGGATCAGTACTTC.

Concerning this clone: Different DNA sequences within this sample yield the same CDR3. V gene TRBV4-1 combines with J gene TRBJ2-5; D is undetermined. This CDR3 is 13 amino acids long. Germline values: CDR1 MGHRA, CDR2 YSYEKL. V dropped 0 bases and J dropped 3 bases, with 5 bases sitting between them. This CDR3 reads CASSQDLEETQYF. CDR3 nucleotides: TGCGCCAGCAGCCAAGATTTAGAAGAGACCCAGTACTTC.

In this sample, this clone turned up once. Here the CDR3 reads CASSLGGTDQPQHF. As DNA, the CDR3 is TGTGCCAGCAGCTTAGGGGGGACAGATCAGCCCCAGCATTTT. The chain couples TRBV7-8 to TRBJ1-5; 7 bases align to TRBD1. This CDR3 contains 14 residues. V shed 1 base, J shed 5 bases, and the junction held 2 bases outside the gene matches. Germline V gene lookup returns CDR1 SGHVS and CDR2 FQNEAQ.

This chain's CDR3 is CATSRPRDGYGYTF. The CDR3 coding sequence is TGTGCCACCAGCAGACCTCGAGACGGTTATGGCTACACCTTC. The rearrangement links TRBV15 to TRBJ1-2, with unresolved D. This CDR3 comprises 14 residues. With 2 bases removed from V and 5 bases from J, the gap between germline ends came to 12 bases. Germline assignment: CDR1 LNHNV and CDR2 YYDKDF (reference sequence).

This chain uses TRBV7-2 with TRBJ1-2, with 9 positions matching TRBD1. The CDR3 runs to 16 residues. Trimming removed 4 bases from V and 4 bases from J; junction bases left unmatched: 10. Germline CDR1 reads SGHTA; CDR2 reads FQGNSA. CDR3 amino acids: CASSWVQGALGYGYTF. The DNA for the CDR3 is TGTGCCAGCAGCTGGGTACAGGGGGCGCTTGGCTATGGCTACACCTTC. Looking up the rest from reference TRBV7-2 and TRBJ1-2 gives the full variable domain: GAGVSQSPSNKVTEKGKDVELRCDPISGHTALYWYRQSLGQGLEFLIYFQGNSAPDKSGLPSDRFSAERTGGSVSTLTIQRTQQEDSAVYLCASSWVQGALGYGYTFGSGTRLTVV.

CDR3 DNA: TGCAGCGTTCTTACGGACAGTTTGGAGACCCAGTACTTC. Amino acid sequence: CSVLTDSLETQYF. The chain uses TRBV29-1 and TRBJ2-5, with a possible D match to TRBD1 (6 bases). This CDR3 contains 13 residues. V gave up 5 bases and J gave up 5 bases, with 15 bases separating them. The germline V gene has CDR1 SQVTM and CDR2 ANQGSEA.

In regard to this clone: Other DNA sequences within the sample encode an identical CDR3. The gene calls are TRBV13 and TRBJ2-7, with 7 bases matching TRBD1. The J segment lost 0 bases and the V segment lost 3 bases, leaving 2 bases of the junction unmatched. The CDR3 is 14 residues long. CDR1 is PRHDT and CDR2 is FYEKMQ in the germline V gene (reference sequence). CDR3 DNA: TGTGCCAGCAGCTTCCGGGACAGCTCCTACGAGCAGTACTTC. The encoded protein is CASSFRDSSYEQYF.

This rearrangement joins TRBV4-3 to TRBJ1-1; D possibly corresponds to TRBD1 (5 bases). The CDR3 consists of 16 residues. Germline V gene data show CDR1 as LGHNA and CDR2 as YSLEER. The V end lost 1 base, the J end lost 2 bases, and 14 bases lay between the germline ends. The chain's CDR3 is CASSQGSQGRNTEAFF. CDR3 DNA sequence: TGCGCCAGCAGCCAAGGCTCGCAGGGAAGAAACACTGAAGCTTTCTTT.

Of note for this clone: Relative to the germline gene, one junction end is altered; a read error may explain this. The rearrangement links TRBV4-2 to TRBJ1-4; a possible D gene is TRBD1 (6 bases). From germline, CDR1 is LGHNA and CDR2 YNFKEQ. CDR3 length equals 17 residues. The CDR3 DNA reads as TGTGCCAGCAGCCACGAGACCGAACAGGGTCTTAAATATGGATCGGTTTTT. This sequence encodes CASSHETEQGLKYGSVF.

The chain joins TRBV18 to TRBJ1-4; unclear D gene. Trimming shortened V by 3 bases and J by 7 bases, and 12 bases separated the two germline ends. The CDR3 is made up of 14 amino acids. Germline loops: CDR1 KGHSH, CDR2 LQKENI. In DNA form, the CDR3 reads TGTGCCAGCTCACCGCCTTTGGACGGTGAAAAACTGTTTTTT. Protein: CASSPPLDGEKLFF.

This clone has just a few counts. The CDR3 is CATSRDLGLVNIQYF. The CDR3 region has the DNA TGTGCCACCAGCAGAGATTTGGGGCTAGTAAACATTCAGTACTTC. The chain joins TRBV15 to TRBJ2-4; D is perhaps TRBD1 (5 bases). The germline V gene has CDR1 LNHNV and CDR2 YYDKDF (reference sequence). The CDR3 is made up of 15 amino acids. Trimming took off 0 bases at V and 6 bases at J, with 12 bases between the two ends.

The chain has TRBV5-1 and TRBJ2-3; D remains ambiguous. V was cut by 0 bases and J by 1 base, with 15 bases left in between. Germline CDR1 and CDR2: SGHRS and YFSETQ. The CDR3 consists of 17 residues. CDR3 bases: TGCGCCAGCAGCTTGGACATGGGAACCCCCCGCACAGATACGCAGTATTTT. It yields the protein CASSLDMGTPRTDTQYF. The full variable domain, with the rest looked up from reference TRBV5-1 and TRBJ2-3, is KAGVTQTPRYLIKTRGQQVTLSCSPISGHRSVSWYQQTPGQGLQFLFEYFSETQRNKGNFPGRFSGRQFSNSRSEMNVSTLELGDSALYLCASSLDMGTPRTDTQYFGPGTRLTVL.

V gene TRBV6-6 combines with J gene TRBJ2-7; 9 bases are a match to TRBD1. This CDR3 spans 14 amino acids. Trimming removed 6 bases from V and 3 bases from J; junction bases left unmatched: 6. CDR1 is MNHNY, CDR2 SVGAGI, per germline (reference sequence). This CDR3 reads CASSPWTGDYEQYF. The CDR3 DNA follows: TGTGCCAGCAGCCCCTGGACAGGGGACTACGAGCAGTACTTC.

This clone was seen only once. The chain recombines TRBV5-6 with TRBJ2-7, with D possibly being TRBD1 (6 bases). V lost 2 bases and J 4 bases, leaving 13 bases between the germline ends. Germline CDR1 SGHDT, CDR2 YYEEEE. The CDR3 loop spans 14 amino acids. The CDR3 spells CASSFGRGGYEQYF. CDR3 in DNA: TGTGCCAGCAGCTTCGGCAGGGGTGGTTACGAGCAGTACTTC. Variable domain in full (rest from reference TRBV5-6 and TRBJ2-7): DAGVTQSPTHLIKTRGQQVTLRCSPKSGHDTVSWYQQALGQGPQFIFQYYEEEERQRGNFPDRFSGHQFPNYSSELNVNALLLGDSALYLCASSFGRGGYEQYFGPGTRLTVT.